This TCR beta chain was profiled in a study of blood T cell repertoires in COVID-19. Authors' analysis steps: Amplification of reference gene primers provided the estimated nucleated cell counts. Produced via immunoSEQ multiplex PCR; TCRdb's table is partial and in-frame only. The V and J calls and clone size come from that table; D and trimming were worked out from the DNA. Of 250,000 or so clones listed, around 89% were seen once; the top ten hold around 2.3%. CDR3 length: 16 amino acids. Trimming removed 3 bases from V and 0 bases from J; junction bases left unmatched: 4. The germline gives CDR1 LGHNA, CDR2 YNFKEQ.

Sequencing was done on a sample of peripheral blood. The gene calls are TRBV4-2 and TRBJ1-3; 8 bases match TRBD1. The source of this sequence is an older woman with COVID-19, enrolled during active disease. Written as DNA, the CDR3 is TGTGCCAGCAGCCAGGGACAGGCGATCTCTGGAAACACCATATATTTT. Encoded protein: CASSQGQAISGNTIYF.